A single sample gave rise to the 23 T cell receptor beta chains below, sequenced in a study of T cell responses to AZD1222 COVID-19 vaccine. Method: immunoSEQ multiplex PCR; TCRdb's copy keeps in-frame clones and lacks some. The sample includes some 130,000 clones, around 85% of them seen just once. The specimen comprised peripheral blood, sampled on day 0 of AZD1222 vaccination. The receptors shown here come from an adult in good health.

This clone was observed a handful of times. The chain is built from TRBV15 and TRBJ2-1, with D hard to call. Germline CDR1 LNHNV, CDR2 YYDKDF (reference sequence). V lost 1 base, J lost 6 bases, and 7 bases lay in between. CDR3 length equals 13 residues. CDR3 sequence reads: CATSRVSFNEQFF. The DNA of the CDR3 is TGTGCCACCAGCAGAGTGAGTTTCAATGAGCAGTTCTTC.

The CDR3 sequence: CASSATGLGGSTEAFF. Written as DNA, the CDR3 is TGTGCCAGCAGCGCTACAGGGTTGGGGGGTAGCACTGAAGCTTTCTTT. The chain links TRBV4-2 to TRBJ1-1; D is perhaps TRBD1 (6 bases). The germline CDR1 and CDR2 sequences are LGHNA and YNFKEQ. V was pared by 5 bases and J by 4 bases, with 20 bases between. This CDR3 has 16 residues.

The chain recombines TRBV19 with TRBJ1-1; D remains ambiguous. Trimming took off 5 bases at V and 2 bases at J, with 6 bases between the two ends. This CDR3 contains 12 residues. The germline gives CDR1 LNHDA, CDR2 SQIVND (reference sequence). The CDR3 protein is CASSDLNTEAFF. The CDR3, as DNA: TGTGCCAGTAGTGACCTTAACACTGAAGCTTTCTTT.

This chain joins TRBV7-9 and TRBJ1-1, with 11 bases identical to TRBD1. The CDR3 has 15 amino acids. CDR1 SEHNR and CDR2 FQNEAQ come from the germline V gene (reference sequence). V shed 5 bases, J shed 2 bases, and the junction held 4 bases outside the gene matches. DNA for the CDR3: TGTGCCAGCAGCCCGTGGACAGGGGGCAACACTGAAGCTTTCTTT. This encodes CASSPWTGGNTEAFF. Together with reference TRBV7-9 and TRBJ1-1, the CDR3 gives the full variable domain: DTGVSQNPRHKITKRGQNVTFRCDPISEHNRLYWYRQTLGQGPEFLTYFQNEAQLEKSRLLSDRFSAERPKGSFSTLEIQRTEQGDSAMYLCASSPWTGGNTEAFFGQGTRLTVV.

This clone has more than one count but fewer than ten. The rearrangement joins TRBV6-5 to TRBJ2-3; 7 positions agree with TRBD2. Trimming cost V 2 bases and J 2 bases; bases outside gene matches: 7. The CDR3 is made up of 16 amino acids. Germline CDR1 is MNHEY and CDR2 is SVGAGI. CDR3 nucleotide sequence: TGTGCCAGCAGTTACCTCCGCAGCGGGAACACAGATACGCAGTATTTT. Amino acid sequence: CASSYLRSGNTDTQYF.

J is TRBJ2-3 and V is TRBV7-2, with D perhaps TRBD1 (6 bases). CDR1 and CDR2 (germline): SGHTA, FQGNSA. The CDR3 spans 14 residues. Trimming stripped 7 bases from V and 1 base from J, with 12 bases between. The CDR3 DNA reads TGTGCCAGCACTACCCAGGGGCGCACAGATACGCAGTATTTT. It specifies CASTTQGRTDTQYF. The variable domain in full, with the rest retrieved from reference TRBV7-2 and TRBJ2-3, is GAGVSQSPSNKVTEKGKDVELRCDPISGHTALYWYRQSLGQGLEFLIYFQGNSAPDKSGLPSDRFSAERTGGSVSTLTIQRTQQEDSAVYLCASTTQGRTDTQYFGPGTRLTVL.

The V and J genes are TRBV15 and TRBJ2-3; D remains unclear. The CDR3 is 14 residues long. The V end was cut by 0 bases, the J end by 4 bases, with 8 bases between. The germline gives CDR1 LNHNV, CDR2 YYDKDF (reference sequence). As DNA, the CDR3 is TGTGCCACCAGCAGAGATCTCGGCCCAGATACGCAGTATTTT. The encoded protein is CATSRDLGPDTQYF.

This rearrangement joins TRBV27 to TRBJ2-1; D gene ambiguous. Germline CDR1 is MNHEY and CDR2 is SMNVEV (reference sequence). The CDR3 contains 14 residues. The ends were cut back, 5 bases at V and 8 bases at J, with 16 bases in the middle. CDR3 loop: CASSLQTILDEQFF. CDR3 sequence (DNA): TGTGCCAGCAGTCTCCAGACCATTCTGGATGAGCAGTTCTTC.

This clone was observed a handful of times. The V gene is TRBV5-5, the J gene TRBJ1-1; perhaps TRBD1 as D (5 bases). Germline lookup yields CDR1 SGHKS and CDR2 YYEKEE (reference sequence). Trimming took 1 base from V and 8 from J, leaving 15 bases between them. The CDR3 sequence is 14 residues long. The CDR3 region has the DNA TGTGCCAGCAGCTTGATCCAGGGCTGGACCGAAGCTTTCTTT. This encodes CASSLIQGWTEAFF.

The chain joins TRBV11-3 to TRBJ1-2; TRBD1 agrees at 7 bases. The CDR3 covers 14 residues. Losses at the gene ends were 5 bases for V and 8 bases for J; bases not matched to a gene: 11. Germline CDR1 and CDR2: SGHNT and YENEEA. The CDR3 DNA sequence: TGTGCCAGCAGCGTCAGGGGGAGCAGTGGAGGCTACACCTTC. This translates into CASSVRGSSGGYTF.

V usage is TRBV5-1 and J usage is TRBJ2-2, with D perhaps TRBD1 (5 bases). The CDR3 is made up of 15 amino acids. V was pared by 7 bases and J by 1 base, with 14 bases between. Germline values: CDR1 SGHRS, CDR2 YFSETQ. The chain's CDR3 is CASRFDQGNTGELFF. CDR3 nucleotide sequence: TGCGCCAGCCGATTCGACCAGGGGAACACCGGGGAGCTGTTTTTT.

The rearrangement uses TRBV5-1 and TRBJ2-5; 16 bases line up with TRBD2. After removal of 4 bases from V and 1 base from J, the junction contained 4 bases not matched to a gene. The CDR3 length is 17 residues. Germline-derived CDR1 and CDR2 are SGHRS and YFSETQ. The CDR3 reads CASSTGLAGGSQETQYF. CDR3 coding DNA: TGCGCCAGCAGCACGGGACTAGCGGGGGGGAGCCAAGAGACCCAGTACTTC.

The chain couples TRBV6-2 or TRBV6-3 to TRBJ1-5; D is ambiguous. V lost 5 bases and J lost 4, with 15 bases in between. The CDR3 is 15 residues long. Germline CDR1 is MNHEY and CDR2 is SVGEGT. The CDR3 reads CASSAHYATNQPQHF. Here the CDR3 DNA reads TGTGCCAGCAGTGCACACTACGCGACGAATCAGCCCCAGCATTTT.

V usage is TRBV2 and J usage is TRBJ2-1, with D maybe TRBD2 (6 bases). The V gene's germline CDR1 is SNHLY and CDR2 FYNNEI. The CDR3 has 14 residues. V was pared by 5 bases and J by 6 bases, with 14 bases between. The chain's CDR3 is CASSSGRFGNEQFF. Written as DNA, the CDR3 is TGTGCCAGCAGTTCGGGGAGGTTCGGCAATGAGCAGTTCTTC. The whole variable domain, remainder taken from reference TRBV2 and TRBJ2-1, is EPEVTQTPSHQVTQMGQEVILRCVPISNHLYFYWYRQILGQKVEFLVSFYNNEISEKSEIFDDQFSVERPDGSNFTLKIRSTKLEDSAMYFCASSSGRFGNEQFFGPGTRLTVL.

The chain joins TRBV6-6 to TRBJ1-2, with no clear D. Germline CDR1 reads MNHNY; CDR2 reads SVGAGI (reference sequence). The V and J ends lost 5 bases and 3 bases respectively, with 10 bases between them. This CDR3 is built from 13 residues. CDR3 bases: TGTGCCAGCAGTAACACGAGGGACTATGGCTACACCTTC. This sequence encodes CASSNTRDYGYTF.

The J gene is TRBJ2-1, the V gene TRBV11-3; 11 bases align to TRBD2. The germline gives CDR1 SGHNT, CDR2 YENEEA. Germline trimming cut 5 bases from V and 6 bases from J; bases unmatched to any gene: 21. The CDR3 has 20 residues. Here the CDR3 DNA reads TGTGCCAGCAGCAAGAGATCTTCATGGGGGACTAGCGGTCTGCGCAATGAGCAGTTCTTC. Translated: CASSKRSSWGTSGLRNEQFF. Using reference TRBV11-3 and TRBJ2-1 for the parts outside the CDR3, the full variable domain is EAGVVQSPRYKIIEKKQPVAFWCNPISGHNTLYWYLQNLGQGPELLIRYENEEAVDDSQLPKDRFSAERLKGVDSTLKIQPAELGDSAVYLCASSKRSSWGTSGLRNEQFFGPGTRLTVL.

In its sample, this clone was seen a few times. The CDR3: CAWSPETDARETQYF. The DNA of the CDR3 is TGTGCCTGGAGTCCCGAGACAGACGCTCGAGAGACCCAGTACTTC. V gene TRBV30 combines with J gene TRBJ2-5; D is perhaps TRBD1 (5 bases). The CDR3 is 15 residues long. Germline V lookup: CDR1 GTSNPN, CDR2 SVGIG (reference sequence). V lost 2 bases and J 4 bases, leaving 17 bases between the germline ends.

The rearrangement joins TRBV4-1 to TRBJ1-2; no clear D gene. V lost 4 bases to trimming and J lost 8 bases, with 20 bases between them. Germline lookup yields CDR1 MGHRA and CDR2 YSYEKL. This CDR3 is built from 15 residues. Written as DNA, the CDR3 is TGCGCCAGCAGCCCCCGACACCTTGACGGAGTGGGCTACACCTTC. Encoded protein: CASSPRHLDGVGYTF.

As concerns this clone: The same CDR3 arises from other DNA sequences in this sample as well. This rearrangement joins TRBV5-1 to TRBJ2-3, with 7 positions matching TRBD1. Trimming cost V 0 bases and J 0 bases; bases outside gene matches: 4. Germline CDR1 is SGHRS and CDR2 is YFSETQ. The length of the CDR3 is 16 residues. CDR3 coding DNA: TGCGCCAGCAGCTTGGACCGGGGACAGAGCACAGATACGCAGTATTTT. Encoded protein: CASSLDRGQSTDTQYF.

This sequence joins TRBV5-6 and TRBJ1-1; the D is unclear. CDR3 length equals 15 residues. CDR1 SGHDT and CDR2 YYEEEE come from the germline V gene. V was cut by 0 bases and J by 0 bases, with 9 bases left in between. CDR3 nucleotide sequence: TGTGCCAGCAGCTTGGGGTTTACTTTGAACACTGAAGCTTTCTTT. It is translated as CASSLGFTLNTEAFF.

This clone was recorded at least ten times. J is TRBJ2-7 and V is TRBV19; either TRBD1 or TRBD2 may supply D (5 bases each). The germline V and J ends were trimmed by 5 bases and 2 bases, with 7 bases remaining between them. CDR1 LNHDA and CDR2 SQIVND come from the germline V gene (reference sequence). The CDR3 loop spans 12 amino acids. This CDR3 is CASSGTTYEQYF. As DNA, the CDR3 is TGTGCCAGTAGTGGGACCACCTACGAGCAGTACTTC.

This clone was seen only a few times. The chain recombines TRBV6-5 with TRBJ1-4, with D maybe TRBD1 (5 bases). The CDR3 is 15 amino acids. Trimming left V 1 base short and J 4 bases short, with 10 bases between. Germline CDR1 MNHEY, CDR2 SVGAGI. CDR3 sequence (DNA): TGTGCCAGCAGTTACTTCGGACAATATAATGAAAAACTGTTTTTT. Residues: CASSYFGQYNEKLFF.

The V and J genes are TRBV19 and TRBJ2-7; the match to TRBD2 covers 7 bases. There are 14 residues in the CDR3. The V segment lost 6 bases and the J segment 5 bases; nucleotides outside the gene matches: 10. Germline V lookup: CDR1 LNHDA, CDR2 SQIVND (reference sequence). The CDR3 region is CASSHGLEMDEQYF. The CDR3 nucleotides are TGTGCCAGTAGCCATGGACTAGAGATGGACGAGCAGTACTTC.